The 30 T cell receptor beta chains below all came from one sample that was sequenced in a study of cytomegalovirus exposure and HLA in healthy donors. In the PCR, 60 Vbeta and 13 Jbeta primers were used. Profiling relied on immunoSEQ multiplex PCR, and the TCRdb table lists in-frame clones only, not all of them. The data contain fewer than 150,000 clones, roughly 80% of them singletons. Sequenced material: PBMCs. The receptors were gathered from a female donor in good health and CMV-seronegative.

The V and J genes are TRBV11-3 and TRBJ2-1; TRBD2 matches at 9 bases. The CDR3 loop spans 16 amino acids. CDR1 is SGHNT, CDR2 YENEEA, per germline. The V gene end was trimmed by 4 bases and the J gene end by 5 bases; junction bases not matched to a gene: 9. The CDR3 sequence is CASSYSGAGGHNEQFF. The CDR3 DNA follows: TGTGCCAGCAGCTACTCAGGGGCGGGAGGGCACAATGAGCAGTTCTTC.

The chain uses TRBV2 and TRBJ2-7, with 7 nucleotides matching TRBD1. The V and J ends lost 4 bases and 2 bases, in that order; junction bases with no gene match: 14. Germline V gene lookup returns CDR1 SNHLY and CDR2 FYNNEI. CDR3 length: 17 residues. The CDR3, as DNA: TGTGCCAGCAGTGTATCGAGACAGGGTACCGCCACCTACGAGCAGTACTTC. This codes for CASSVSRQGTATYEQYF.

This chain connects TRBV28 to TRBJ2-7; 9 nucleotides match TRBD1. The CDR3 sequence is 15 residues long. V lost 6 bases, J lost 5 bases, and 11 bases stayed unmatched. Germline CDR1 is MDHEN and CDR2 is SYDVKM. CDR3 sequence reads: CASRGQGELRDEQYF. The CDR3 DNA is TGTGCCAGCAGGGGACAGGGAGAACTTCGGGACGAGCAGTACTTC. Supplemented by reference TRBV28 and TRBJ2-7, the full variable domain reads DVKVTQSSRYLVKRTGEKVFLECVQDMDHENMFWYRQDPGLGLRLIYFSYDVKMKEKGDIPEGYSVSREKKERFSLILESASTNQTSMYLCASRGQGELRDEQYFGPGTRLTVT.

The chain combines TRBV9 with TRBJ2-5; the D is unclear. The CDR3 contains 14 residues. Trimming took 0 bases from V and 3 from J, leaving 9 bases between them. Germline CDR1 and CDR2: SGDLS and YYNGEE. The CDR3 here is CASSVEQFEETQYF. The CDR3 coding sequence is TGTGCCAGCAGCGTAGAACAGTTCGAAGAGACCCAGTACTTC.

This chain joins TRBV5-1 and TRBJ1-1; TRBD1 matches at 8 bases. V was clipped by 0 bases and J by 2 bases; unmatched bases: 3. This CDR3 is 15 amino acids long. Per the germline V gene, CDR1 is SGHRS and CDR2 is YFSETQ. CDR3 sequence (DNA): TGCGCCAGCAGCTTGGCCAGGGGGCGAAACACTGAAGCTTTCTTT. Amino acid sequence: CASSLARGRNTEAFF.

This chain's CDR3 is CASSDGGSGQPQHF. The CDR3, as DNA: TGCGCCAGCAGTGATGGGGGGTCGGGGCAGCCCCAGCATTTT. The genes are TRBV10-2 and TRBJ1-5, with D possibly matching TRBD1 (5 bases). Trimming left V 3 bases short and J 7 bases short, with 13 bases between. The length of the CDR3 is 14 residues. The germline gives CDR1 WSHSY, CDR2 SAAADI.

The chain carries TRBV5-6 and TRBJ1-1; D may be TRBD1 (6 bases). CDR3 length: 14 amino acids. Germline V CDR1 and CDR2: SGHDT, YYEEEE. Trimming took off 6 bases at V and 1 base at J, with 13 bases between the two ends. The CDR3 sequence is CASKLQGQNTEAFF. The CDR3, as DNA: TGTGCCAGCAAACTTCAGGGACAGAACACTGAAGCTTTCTTT.

CDR3 nucleotides: TGTGCCAGCAGCTCTTGGACAGACCAAGAGACCCAGTACTTC. Translating gives CASSSWTDQETQYF. The chain couples TRBV7-9 to TRBJ2-5; D might be TRBD1 (6 bases). Trimming shortened V by 4 bases and J by 0 bases, and 9 bases separated the two germline ends. From germline, CDR1 is SEHNR and CDR2 FQNEAQ (reference sequence). The CDR3 spans 14 residues.

The gene calls are TRBV2 and TRBJ1-1; TRBD1 might be the D (5 bases). V was pared by 7 bases and J by 0 bases, with 18 bases between. Germline-derived CDR1 and CDR2 are SNHLY and FYNNEI. This CDR3 has 16 residues. The CDR3 region has the DNA TGTGCCAGCACCAAAAGGGCCCCGGACATGAACACTGAAGCTTTCTTT. This encodes CASTKRAPDMNTEAFF.

The chain recombines TRBV6-5 with TRBJ2-7; maybe TRBD2 (6 bases). The germline CDR1 and CDR2 sequences are MNHEY and SVGAGI. CDR3 length: 15 residues. V lost 5 bases, J lost 2 bases, and 16 bases lay in between. The CDR3 sequence is CASSMGRWGAYEQYF. DNA for the CDR3: TGTGCCAGCAGTATGGGGAGGTGGGGGGCCTACGAGCAGTACTTC.

This clone was counted a few times. This chain uses TRBV28 with TRBJ2-1; 9 bases line up with TRBD1. The CDR3 has 14 amino acids. Germline loops: CDR1 MDHEN, CDR2 SYDVKM. V lost 7 bases and J lost 8; bases outside the gene matches: 9. DNA of the CDR3: TGTGCCAGCATCACAGGGGGCTCGGGAGATGAGCAGTTCTTC. It yields the protein CASITGGSGDEQFF.

The chain couples TRBV5-1 to TRBJ1-4, with 8 bases lining up with TRBD1. The V gene end was trimmed by 4 bases and the J gene end by 6 bases; junction bases not matched to a gene: 8. Germline-derived CDR1 and CDR2 are SGHRS and YFSETQ. The CDR3 covers 15 residues. CDR3: CASSPRTGYHEKLFF. The CDR3 coding sequence is TGCGCCAGCAGCCCCCGGACAGGGTATCATGAAAAACTGTTTTTT.

The CDR3 bases are TGTGCCAGCAGTTTATCCGCCGGGCGGGACTACTACGAGCAGTACTTC. Encoded protein: CASSLSAGRDYYEQYF. The V gene is TRBV28, the J gene TRBJ2-7; 7 positions agree with TRBD2. Germline V gene lookup returns CDR1 MDHEN and CDR2 SYDVKM. The CDR3 is 16 amino acids. Unmatched junction bases numbered 9, after V lost 1 base and J lost 3 bases.

The chain employs TRBV5-6 and TRBJ1-2; D possibly corresponds to TRBD1 (6 bases). CDR3 size: 15 residues. With 4 bases removed from V and 1 base from J, the gap between germline ends came to 14 bases. Germline V gene sequence: CDR1 SGHDT, CDR2 YYEEEE. Written as DNA, the CDR3 is TGTGCCAGCAGCCCCAGGGGAATTGGTAACTATGGCTACACCTTC. It translates to CASSPRGIGNYGYTF.

This chain uses TRBV5-1 with TRBJ2-3, with a possible D match to TRBD2 (6 bases). This CDR3 is 15 amino acids long. Looked up from germline, CDR1 is SGHRS and CDR2 is YFSETQ. The V end was cut by 4 bases, the J end by 0 bases, with 12 bases between. CDR3 nucleotide sequence: TGCGCCAGCAGCCGGCAAACTAGCAGCACAGATACGCAGTATTTT. It specifies CASSRQTSSTDTQYF.

The chain employs TRBV4-1 and TRBJ2-7, with D tentatively TRBD2 (5 bases). Looked up from germline, CDR1 is MGHRA and CDR2 is YSYEKL. The CDR3 is 12 residues long. The ends were cut back, 5 bases at V and 9 bases at J, with 14 bases in the middle. The CDR3 spells CASSDRDSRQYF. CDR3 DNA: TGCGCCAGCAGCGACCGGGATTCTAGGCAGTACTTC.

This sequence joins TRBV6-5 and TRBJ1-4; 7 nucleotides agree with TRBD1. The CDR3 totals 16 residues. Germline V lookup: CDR1 MNHEY, CDR2 SVGAGI. Trimming removed 0 bases from V and 5 bases from J; junction bases left unmatched: 6. The CDR3 here is CASSYSSNRGNEKLFF. The CDR3 DNA follows: TGTGCCAGCAGTTACTCTTCGAACAGGGGAAATGAAAAACTGTTTTTT.

This chain connects TRBV27 to TRBJ2-1; 11 bases align to TRBD2. Germline values: CDR1 MNHEY, CDR2 SMNVEV (reference sequence). The CDR3 is 15 residues long. The V gene end was trimmed by 6 bases and the J gene end by 3 bases; junction bases not matched to a gene: 4. The CDR3 sequence is CASRGTSGVYNEQFF. The CDR3, as DNA: TGTGCCAGCAGGGGGACTAGCGGAGTCTACAATGAGCAGTTCTTC.

In DNA, the CDR3 is TGCGCCAGCAGCCAAGAACCGGGACTAGACAATGAGCAGTTCTTC. Residues: CASSQEPGLDNEQFF. The chain joins TRBV4-1 to TRBJ2-1, with TRBD2 matching 8 bases. The CDR3 contains 15 residues. Trimming cost V 0 bases and J 5 bases; bases outside gene matches: 3. CDR1 is MGHRA and CDR2 is YSYEKL in the germline V gene.

The chain carries TRBV28 and TRBJ2-1, with TRBD1 matching over 7 bases. Trimming cost V 6 bases and J 6 bases; bases outside gene matches: 5. The CDR3 runs 13 residues. Germline loops: CDR1 MDHEN, CDR2 SYDVKM. The CDR3 spells CASRGQPPNEQFF. The CDR3 nucleotides are TGTGCCAGCAGGGGACAGCCCCCCAATGAGCAGTTCTTC.

This clone appeared a single time. This chain connects TRBV5-1 to TRBJ1-2, with D perhaps TRBD1 (6 bases). In germline, CDR1 is SGHRS, CDR2 YFSETQ. This CDR3 is built from 15 residues. Trimming removed 4 bases from V and 4 bases from J, with 17 bases in between. CDR3 coding DNA: TGCGCCAGCAGCCCTGAGGGGGGGCATATCTATGGCTACACCTTC. The encoded protein is CASSPEGGHIYGYTF.

This chain uses TRBV9 with TRBJ2-7, with 9 bases aligning to TRBD2. With 2 bases clipped from V and 7 bases from J, the junction kept 7 bases outside the gene matches. The CDR3 contains 14 residues. Germline V gives CDR1 SGDLS, CDR2 YYNGEE. CDR3 amino acids: CASSVSGTSLEQYF. As DNA, the CDR3 is TGTGCCAGCAGCGTCTCCGGGACTAGCTTAGAGCAGTACTTC.

The gene calls are TRBV19 and TRBJ2-7; 9 bases match TRBD2. This CDR3 contains 14 residues. The junction had 4 bases not matched to a gene; V was cut back by 3 bases and J by 4 bases. Germline V gene sequence: CDR1 LNHDA, CDR2 SQIVND (reference sequence). The CDR3 protein is CASSISAGGYEQYF. DNA for the CDR3: TGTGCCAGTAGTATTTCAGCGGGAGGATACGAGCAGTACTTC.

V gene TRBV11-2 combines with J gene TRBJ1-4; a possible D gene is TRBD1 (6 bases). CDR3 length: 16 amino acids. Between the trimmed V and J ends, which lost 5 bases and 2 bases, there was a span of 15 bases. Germline loops: CDR1 SGHAT, CDR2 FQNNGV. The DNA for the CDR3 is TGTGCCAGCAGCCCCCGGGGGGGGGCGACTAATGAAAAACTGTTTTTT. Translating it yields CASSPRGGATNEKLFF.

The V and J genes are TRBV11-2 and TRBJ1-5; 7 nucleotides line up with TRBD1. Germline V gene data show CDR1 as SGHAT and CDR2 as FQNNGV. Losses at the gene ends were 4 bases for V and 11 bases for J; bases not matched to a gene: 8. This CDR3 spans 13 amino acids. CDR3: CASSSGTDRTQHF. The DNA of the CDR3 is TGTGCCAGCAGCTCAGGGACGGACAGGACCCAGCATTTT. Using reference TRBV11-2 and TRBJ1-5 for the parts outside the CDR3, the full variable domain is EAGVAQSPRYKIIEKRQSVAFWCNPISGHATLYWYQQILGQGPKLLIQFQNNGVVDDSQLPKDRFSAERLKGVDSTLKIQPAKLEDSAVYLCASSSGTDRTQHFGDGTRLSIL.

V gene TRBV6-6 combines with J gene TRBJ2-5; 9 bases fit TRBD1. The DNA end favors TRBJ2-7, so the J call may be wrong. Germline V gene lookup returns CDR1 MNHNY and CDR2 SVGAGI (reference sequence). CDR3 size: 15 residues. The chain's CDR3 is CASSYPHRGQNEQYF. CDR3 DNA: TGTGCCAGCAGTTACCCCCACAGGGGGCAAAACGAGCAGTACTTC.

The chain joins TRBV7-2 to TRBJ2-3; 11 bases are shared with TRBD2. This CDR3 comprises 17 residues. V dropped 1 base and J dropped 3; count of bases not matched to a gene: 6. Per the germline V gene, CDR1 is SGHTA and CDR2 is FQGNSA. CDR3 in DNA: TGTGCCAGCAGCTTAGGGCTAGCGGGAGGAGGGACAGATACGCAGTATTTT. It codes for CASSLGLAGGGTDTQYF.

This chain links TRBV30 with TRBJ2-1; 16 bases agree with TRBD2. Germline values: CDR1 GTSNPN, CDR2 SVGIG (reference sequence). Trimming at V came to 1 base and at J to 9 bases, leaving 6 bases not matched to a gene. CDR3 length equals 16 residues. The chain's CDR3 is CAWSEPGLAGGGEQFF. DNA for the CDR3: TGTGCCTGGAGTGAGCCGGGACTAGCGGGAGGGGGTGAGCAGTTCTTC.

The chain recombines TRBV28 with TRBJ1-4; 7 nucleotides match TRBD1. The germline V gene has CDR1 MDHEN and CDR2 SYDVKM. The CDR3 has 13 residues. The ends lost 4 bases at V and 9 bases at J; junction bases unmatched: 5. CDR3 nucleotide sequence: TGTGCCAGCAGTTCCCGGGACAGTCAAAAACTGTTTTTT. It codes for CASSSRDSQKLFF. Looking up the rest from reference TRBV28 and TRBJ1-4 gives the full variable domain: DVKVTQSSRYLVKRTGEKVFLECVQDMDHENMFWYRQDPGLGLRLIYFSYDVKMKEKGDIPEGYSVSREKKERFSLILESASTNQTSMYLCASSSRDSQKLFFGSGTQLSVL.

The rearrangement joins TRBV15 to TRBJ2-1, with 12 bases that match TRBD2. CDR1 is LNHNV, CDR2 YYDKDF, per germline (reference sequence). The CDR3 loop spans 17 amino acids. The V gene end was trimmed by 5 bases and the J gene end by 2 bases; junction bases not matched to a gene: 7. In nucleotides, the CDR3 is TGTGCCACCAGCGGACTTACTAGCGGGAGGACCTACAATGAGCAGTTCTTC. Translating gives CATSGLTSGRTYNEQFF.